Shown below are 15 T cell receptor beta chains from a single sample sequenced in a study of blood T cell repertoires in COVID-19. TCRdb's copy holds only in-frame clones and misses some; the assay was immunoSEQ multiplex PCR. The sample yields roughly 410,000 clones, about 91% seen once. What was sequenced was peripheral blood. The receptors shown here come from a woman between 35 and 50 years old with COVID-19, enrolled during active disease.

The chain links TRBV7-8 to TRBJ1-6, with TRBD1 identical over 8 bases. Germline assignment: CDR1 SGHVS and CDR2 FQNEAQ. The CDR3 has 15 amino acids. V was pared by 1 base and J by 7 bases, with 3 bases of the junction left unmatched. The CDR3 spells CASSLGRTGNSPLHF. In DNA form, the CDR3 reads TGTGCCAGCAGCTTAGGGAGGACAGGGAATTCACCCCTCCACTTT. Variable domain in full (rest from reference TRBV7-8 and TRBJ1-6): GAGVSQSPRYKVAKRGQDVALRCDPISGHVSLFWYQQALGQGPEFLTYFQNEAQLDKSGLPSDRFFAERPEGSVSTLKIQRTQQEDSAVYLCASSLGRTGNSPLHFGNGTRLTVT.

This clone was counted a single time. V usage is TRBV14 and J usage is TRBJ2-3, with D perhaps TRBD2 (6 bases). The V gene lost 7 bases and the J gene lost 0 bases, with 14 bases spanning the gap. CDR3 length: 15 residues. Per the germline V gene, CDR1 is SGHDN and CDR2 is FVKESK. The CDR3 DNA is TGTGCCAGCACCTCGGGGGAGCGTAGCACAGATACGCAGTATTTT. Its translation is CASTSGERSTDTQYF.

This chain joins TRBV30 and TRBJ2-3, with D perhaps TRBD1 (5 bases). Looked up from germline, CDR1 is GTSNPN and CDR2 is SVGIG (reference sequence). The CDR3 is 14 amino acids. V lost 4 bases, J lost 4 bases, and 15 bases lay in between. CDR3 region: CAWNLVQGADTQYF. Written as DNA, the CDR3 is TGTGCCTGGAACTTGGTCCAGGGTGCAGATACGCAGTATTTT.

Written as DNA, the CDR3 is TGTGCCAGCAGTATACTGGGGCAGGGCTACACCTTC. This translates into CASSILGQGYTF. The chain recombines TRBV28 with TRBJ1-2; possible D gene TRBD1, 5 bases. V lost 5 bases and J 8 bases, leaving 12 bases between the germline ends. Germline V gene lookup returns CDR1 MDHEN and CDR2 SYDVKM. The CDR3 extends over 12 amino acids.

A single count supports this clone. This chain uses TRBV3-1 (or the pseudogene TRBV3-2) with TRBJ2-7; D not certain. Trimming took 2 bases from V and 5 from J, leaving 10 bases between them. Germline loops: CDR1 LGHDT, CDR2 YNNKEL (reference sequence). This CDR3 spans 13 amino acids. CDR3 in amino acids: CASSQWSNHEQYF. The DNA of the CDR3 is TGTGCCAGCAGCCAATGGTCTAATCACGAGCAGTACTTC.

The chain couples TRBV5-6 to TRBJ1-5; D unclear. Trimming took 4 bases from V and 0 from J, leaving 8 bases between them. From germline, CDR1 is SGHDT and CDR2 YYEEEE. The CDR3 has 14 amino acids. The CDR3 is CASSATDSNQPQHF. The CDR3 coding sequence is TGTGCCAGCAGCGCTACAGATAGCAATCAGCCCCAGCATTTT.

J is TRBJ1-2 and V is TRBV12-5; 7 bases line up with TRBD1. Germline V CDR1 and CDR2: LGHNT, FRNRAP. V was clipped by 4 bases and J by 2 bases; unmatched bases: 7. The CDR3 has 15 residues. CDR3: CASGSSTGRNYGYTF. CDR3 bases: TGTGCTAGTGGTTCATCGACAGGGCGAAACTATGGCTACACCTTC.

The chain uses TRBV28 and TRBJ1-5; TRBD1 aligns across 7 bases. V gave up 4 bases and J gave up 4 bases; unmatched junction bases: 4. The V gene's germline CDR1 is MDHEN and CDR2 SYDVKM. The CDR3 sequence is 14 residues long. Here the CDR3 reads CASSSTGWNQPQHF. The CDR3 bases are TGTGCCAGCAGTTCGACAGGGTGGAATCAGCCCCAGCATTTT. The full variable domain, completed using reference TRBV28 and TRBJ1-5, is DVKVTQSSRYLVKRTGEKVFLECVQDMDHENMFWYRQDPGLGLRLIYFSYDVKMKEKGDIPEGYSVSREKKERFSLILESASTNQTSMYLCASSSTGWNQPQHFGDGTRLSIL.

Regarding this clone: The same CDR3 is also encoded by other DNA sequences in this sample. Here the CDR3 DNA reads TGTGCCAGCTCACCAGGGGGCTCAGAGACCCAGTACTTC. This encodes CASSPGGSETQYF. The V gene is TRBV18, the J gene TRBJ2-5; D may be TRBD1 (6 bases). Germline CDR1 reads KGHSH; CDR2 reads LQKENI. With 2 bases removed from V and 4 bases from J, the gap between germline ends came to 8 bases. The CDR3 length is 13 residues.

The CDR3 DNA reads as TGTGCCAGCAGTTACGGGGGGTATTCACCCCTCCACTTT. Its protein is CASSYGGYSPLHF. This chain uses TRBV6-5 with TRBJ1-6, with a tentative D call TRBD1 (5 bases). This CDR3 contains 13 residues. Germline V CDR1 and CDR2: MNHEY, SVGAGI. The V gene lost 2 bases and the J gene lost 8 bases, with 7 bases spanning the gap.

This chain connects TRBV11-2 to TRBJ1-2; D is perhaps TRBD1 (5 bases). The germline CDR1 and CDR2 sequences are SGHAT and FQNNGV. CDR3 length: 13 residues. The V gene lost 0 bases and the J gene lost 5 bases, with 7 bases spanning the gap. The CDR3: CASSLEGAYGYTF. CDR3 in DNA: TGTGCCAGCAGCTTAGAAGGGGCTTATGGCTACACCTTC.

The CDR3 loop reads CASSYPGQGNYGYTF. For the CDR3, the DNA is TGTGCCAGCAGTTACCCGGGACAGGGGAACTATGGCTACACCTTC. The chain carries TRBV11-2 and TRBJ1-2; 10 bases agree with TRBD1. The CDR3 is made up of 15 amino acids. Germline values: CDR1 SGHAT, CDR2 FQNNGV. Losses at the gene ends were 6 bases for V and 2 bases for J; bases not matched to a gene: 6.

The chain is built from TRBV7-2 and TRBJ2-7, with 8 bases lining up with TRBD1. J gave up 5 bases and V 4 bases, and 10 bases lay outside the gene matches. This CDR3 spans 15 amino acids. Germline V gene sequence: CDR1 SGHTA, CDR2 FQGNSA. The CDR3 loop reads CASSSGQGIWDEQYF. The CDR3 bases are TGTGCCAGCAGCTCAGGACAGGGAATATGGGACGAGCAGTACTTC.

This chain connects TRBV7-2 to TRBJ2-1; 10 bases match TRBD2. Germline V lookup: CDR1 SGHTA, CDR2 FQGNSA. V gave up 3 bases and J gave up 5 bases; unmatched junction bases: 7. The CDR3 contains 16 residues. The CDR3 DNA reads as TGTGCCAGCAGCTTCAGGACTAGCGGATCCCACAATGAGCAGTTCTTC. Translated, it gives CASSFRTSGSHNEQFF.

The CDR3 loop is CASSYQGGAEAFF. The CDR3 nucleotides read TGCGCCAGCAGCTACCAGGGAGGGGCTGAAGCTTTCTTT. V and J are TRBV5-1 and TRBJ1-1, with D possibly matching TRBD1 (5 bases). V was clipped by 3 bases and J by 6 bases, with 12 bases between them. Per the germline V gene, CDR1 is SGHRS and CDR2 is YFSETQ. The length of the CDR3 is 13 residues.